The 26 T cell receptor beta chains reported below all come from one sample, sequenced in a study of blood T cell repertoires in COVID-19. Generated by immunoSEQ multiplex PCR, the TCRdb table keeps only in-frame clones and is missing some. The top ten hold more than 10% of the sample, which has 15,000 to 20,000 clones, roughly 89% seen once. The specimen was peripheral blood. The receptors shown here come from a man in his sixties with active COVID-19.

This CDR3 is CASSDSNGSCEQYF. CDR3 sequence (DNA): TGTGCCAGCAGTGACTCGAACGGGAGTTGTGAGCAGTACTTC. The chain employs TRBV6-4 and TRBJ2-7, with D maybe TRBD2 (6 bases). Looked up from germline, CDR1 is MRHNA and CDR2 is SNTAGT. V was cut by 0 bases and J by 7 bases, with 13 bases left in between. The CDR3 is made up of 14 amino acids.

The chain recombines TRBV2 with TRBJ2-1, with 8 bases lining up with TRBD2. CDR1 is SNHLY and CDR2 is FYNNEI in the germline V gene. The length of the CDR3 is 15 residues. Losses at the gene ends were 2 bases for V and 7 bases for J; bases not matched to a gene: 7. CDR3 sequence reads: CASSELSGGSNEQFF. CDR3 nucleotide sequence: TGTGCCAGCAGTGAATTAAGCGGGGGATCGAATGAGCAGTTCTTC.

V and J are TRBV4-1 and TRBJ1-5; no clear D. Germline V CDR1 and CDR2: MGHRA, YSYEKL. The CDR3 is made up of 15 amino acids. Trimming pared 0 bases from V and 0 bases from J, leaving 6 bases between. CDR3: CASSQDRDSNQPQHF. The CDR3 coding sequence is TGCGCCAGCAGCCAAGATAGAGATAGCAATCAGCCCCAGCATTTT.

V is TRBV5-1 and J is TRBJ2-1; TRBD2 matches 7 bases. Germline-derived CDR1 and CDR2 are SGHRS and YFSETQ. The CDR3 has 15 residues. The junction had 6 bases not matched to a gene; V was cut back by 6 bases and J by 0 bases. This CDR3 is CASTERGSSYNEQFF. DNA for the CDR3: TGCGCCAGCACCGAACGCGGGAGCTCCTACAATGAGCAGTTCTTC. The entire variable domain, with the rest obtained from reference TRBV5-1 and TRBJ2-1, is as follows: KAGVTQTPRYLIKTRGQQVTLSCSPISGHRSVSWYQQTPGQGLQFLFEYFSETQRNKGNFPGRFSGRQFSNSRSEMNVSTLELGDSALYLCASTERGSSYNEQFFGPGTRLTVL.

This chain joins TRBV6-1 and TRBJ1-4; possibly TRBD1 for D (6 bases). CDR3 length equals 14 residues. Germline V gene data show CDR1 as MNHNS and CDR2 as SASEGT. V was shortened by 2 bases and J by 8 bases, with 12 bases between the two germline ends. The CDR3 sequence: CASSETRGVEKLFF. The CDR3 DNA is TGTGCCAGCAGTGAAACCAGGGGCGTAGAAAAACTGTTTTTT.

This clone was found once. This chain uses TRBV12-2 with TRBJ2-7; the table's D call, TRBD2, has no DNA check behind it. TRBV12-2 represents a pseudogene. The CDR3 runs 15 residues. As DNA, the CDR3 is TGTGCAAGTCGCTTAGTCGCGGGACTTTCCTACGAGCAGTACTTC. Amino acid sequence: CASRLVAGLSYEQYF.

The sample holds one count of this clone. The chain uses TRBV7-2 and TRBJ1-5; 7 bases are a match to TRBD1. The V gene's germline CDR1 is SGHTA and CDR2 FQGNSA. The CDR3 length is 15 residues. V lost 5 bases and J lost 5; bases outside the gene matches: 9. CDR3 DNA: TGTGCCAGCAGCCTGGAACCAGGGGGTTATCAGCCCCAGCATTTT. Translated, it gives CASSLEPGGYQPQHF. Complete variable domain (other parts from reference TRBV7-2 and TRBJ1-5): GAGVSQSPSNKVTEKGKDVELRCDPISGHTALYWYRQSLGQGLEFLIYFQGNSAPDKSGLPSDRFSAERTGGSVSTLTIQRTQQEDSAVYLCASSLEPGGYQPQHFGDGTRLSIL.

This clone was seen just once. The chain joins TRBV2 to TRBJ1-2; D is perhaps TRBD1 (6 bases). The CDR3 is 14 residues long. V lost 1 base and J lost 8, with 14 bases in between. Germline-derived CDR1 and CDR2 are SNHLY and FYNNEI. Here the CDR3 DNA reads TGTGCCAGCAGTGAAGGGAGGGGGACTAGCGGCTACACCTTC. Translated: CASSEGRGTSGYTF.

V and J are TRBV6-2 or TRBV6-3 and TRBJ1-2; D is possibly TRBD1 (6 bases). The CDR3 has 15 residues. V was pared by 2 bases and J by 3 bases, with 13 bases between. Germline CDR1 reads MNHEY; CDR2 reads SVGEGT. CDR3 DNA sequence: TGTGCCAGCAGTTACGGACAGCCCGGGGACTATGGCTACACCTTC. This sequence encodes CASSYGQPGDYGYTF.

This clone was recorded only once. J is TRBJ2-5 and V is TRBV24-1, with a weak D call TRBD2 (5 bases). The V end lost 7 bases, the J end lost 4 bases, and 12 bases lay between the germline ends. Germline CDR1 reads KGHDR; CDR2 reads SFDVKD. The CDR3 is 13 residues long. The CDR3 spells CATRNSAGETQYF. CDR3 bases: TGTGCCACCAGGAACTCCGCGGGAGAGACCCAGTACTTC.

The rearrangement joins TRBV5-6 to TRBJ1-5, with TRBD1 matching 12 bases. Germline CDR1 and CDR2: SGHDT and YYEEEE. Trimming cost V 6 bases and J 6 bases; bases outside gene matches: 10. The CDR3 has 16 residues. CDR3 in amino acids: CASNLWDRGRGQPQHF. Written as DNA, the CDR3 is TGTGCCAGCAACCTTTGGGACAGGGGGCGAGGTCAGCCCCAGCATTTT.

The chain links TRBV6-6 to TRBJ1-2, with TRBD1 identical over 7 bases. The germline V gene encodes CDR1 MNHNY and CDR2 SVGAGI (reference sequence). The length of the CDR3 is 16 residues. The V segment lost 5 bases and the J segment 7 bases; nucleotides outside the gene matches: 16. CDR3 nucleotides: TGTGCCAGCAGTCGCATAGGTCCCCAGGGGGTGATTGGCTACACCTTC. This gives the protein CASSRIGPQGVIGYTF.

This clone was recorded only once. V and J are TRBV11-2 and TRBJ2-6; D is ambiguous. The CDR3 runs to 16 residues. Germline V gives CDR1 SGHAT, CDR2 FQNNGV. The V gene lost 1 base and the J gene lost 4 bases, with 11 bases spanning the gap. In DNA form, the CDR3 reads TGTGCCAGCAGCTTAGGATCGCAGTCGGGGGCCAACGTCCTGACTTTC. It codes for CASSLGSQSGANVLTF.

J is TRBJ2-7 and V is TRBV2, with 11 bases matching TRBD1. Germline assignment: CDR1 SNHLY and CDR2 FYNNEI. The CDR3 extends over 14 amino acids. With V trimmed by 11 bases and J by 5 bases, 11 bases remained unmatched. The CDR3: CAAVRDRGFHEQYF. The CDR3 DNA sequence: TGTGCCGCAGTCAGGGACAGGGGGTTCCACGAGCAGTACTTC.

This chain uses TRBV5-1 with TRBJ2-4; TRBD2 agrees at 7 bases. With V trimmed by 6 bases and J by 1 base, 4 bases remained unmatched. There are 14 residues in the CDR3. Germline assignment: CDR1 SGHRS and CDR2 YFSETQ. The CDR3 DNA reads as TGCGCCAGCAACCCCGGGGGGGCCAAAAACATTCAGTACTTC. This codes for CASNPGGAKNIQYF. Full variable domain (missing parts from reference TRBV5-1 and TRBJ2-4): KAGVTQTPRYLIKTRGQQVTLSCSPISGHRSVSWYQQTPGQGLQFLFEYFSETQRNKGNFPGRFSGRQFSNSRSEMNVSTLELGDSALYLCASNPGGAKNIQYFGAGTRLSVL.

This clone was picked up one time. This CDR3 reads CASSIYGGATNTGELFF. The CDR3 nucleotides read TGTGCCAGTAGTATTTATGGCGGGGCGACGAACACCGGGGAGCTGTTTTTT. The chain carries TRBV19 and TRBJ2-2; perhaps TRBD2 as D (6 bases). CDR1 is LNHDA and CDR2 is SQIVND in the germline V gene (reference sequence). The CDR3 totals 17 residues. Trimming left V 3 bases short and J 0 bases short, with 14 bases between.

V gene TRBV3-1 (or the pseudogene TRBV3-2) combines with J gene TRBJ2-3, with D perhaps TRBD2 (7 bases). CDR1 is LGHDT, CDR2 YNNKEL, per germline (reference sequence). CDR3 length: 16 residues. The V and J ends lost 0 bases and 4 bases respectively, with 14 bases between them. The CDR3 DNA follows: TGTGCCAGCAGCCAAGAGGGGGGGCTGTGGGCAGATACGCAGTATTTT. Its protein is CASSQEGGLWADTQYF.

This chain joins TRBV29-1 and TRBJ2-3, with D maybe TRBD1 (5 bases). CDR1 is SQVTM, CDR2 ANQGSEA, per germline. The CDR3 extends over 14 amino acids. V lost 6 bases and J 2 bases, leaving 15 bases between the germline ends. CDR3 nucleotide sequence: TGCAGCGTCAGGGCCGAGAGGATCACAGATACGCAGTATTTT. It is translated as CSVRAERITDTQYF.

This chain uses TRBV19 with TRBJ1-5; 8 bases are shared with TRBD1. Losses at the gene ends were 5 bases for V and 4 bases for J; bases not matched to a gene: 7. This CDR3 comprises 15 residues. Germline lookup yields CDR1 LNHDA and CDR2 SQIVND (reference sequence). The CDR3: CASSPRTGFNQPQHF. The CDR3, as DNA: TGTGCCAGTAGTCCTAGGACAGGGTTTAATCAGCCCCAGCATTTT.

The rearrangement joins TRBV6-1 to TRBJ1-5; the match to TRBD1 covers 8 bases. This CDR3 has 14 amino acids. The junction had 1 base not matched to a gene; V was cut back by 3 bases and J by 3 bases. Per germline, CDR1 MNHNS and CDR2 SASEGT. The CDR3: CASSEDRANQPQHF. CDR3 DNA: TGTGCCAGCAGTGAGGACAGGGCCAATCAGCCCCAGCATTTT.

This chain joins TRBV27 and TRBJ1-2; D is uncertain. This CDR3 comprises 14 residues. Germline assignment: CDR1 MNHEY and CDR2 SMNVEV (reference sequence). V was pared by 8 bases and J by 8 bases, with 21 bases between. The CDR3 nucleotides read TGTGCCAGCTCCGCCCGTCGGGAAGGGTGGGGCTACACCTTC. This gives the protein CASSARREGWGYTF.

The CDR3 nucleotides read TGTGCCAGCAGTTACGGGACTAGCGGGAGTTACGAGCAGTACTTC. This gives the protein CASSYGTSGSYEQYF. The chain joins TRBV6-5 to TRBJ2-7, with 14 positions matching TRBD2. Germline trimming cut 2 bases from V and 4 bases from J; bases unmatched to any gene: 1. The CDR3 sequence is 15 residues long. Germline V CDR1 and CDR2: MNHEY, SVGAGI.

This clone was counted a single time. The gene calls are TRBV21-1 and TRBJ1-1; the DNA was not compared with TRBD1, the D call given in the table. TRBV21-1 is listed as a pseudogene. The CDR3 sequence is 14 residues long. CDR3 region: CASSKEGENTEAFF. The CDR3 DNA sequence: TGTGCCAGCAGCAAAGAAGGGGAGAACACTGAAGCTTTCTTT.

In DNA form, the CDR3 reads TGTGCCAGCAGCCTCCAAGAGACCCAGTACTTC. Translated, it gives CASSLQETQYF. J is TRBJ2-5 and V is TRBV5-6; D unresolved. Germline CDR1 SGHDT, CDR2 YYEEEE. The V gene lost 4 bases and the J gene lost 1 base, with 2 bases spanning the gap. The CDR3 runs to 11 residues.

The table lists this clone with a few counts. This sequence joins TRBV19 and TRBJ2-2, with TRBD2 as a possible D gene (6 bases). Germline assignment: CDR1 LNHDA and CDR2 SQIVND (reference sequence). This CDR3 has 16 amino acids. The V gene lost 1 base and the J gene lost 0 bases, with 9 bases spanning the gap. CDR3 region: CASSIAGTSNTGELFF. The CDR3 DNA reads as TGTGCCAGTAGTATAGCAGGGACTTCGAACACCGGGGAGCTGTTTTTT. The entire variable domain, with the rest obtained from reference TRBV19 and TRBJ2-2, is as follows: DGGITQSPKYLFRKEGQNVTLSCEQNLNHDAMYWYRQDPGQGLRLIYYSQIVNDFQKGDIAEGYSVSREKKESFPLTVTSAQKNPTAFYLCASSIAGTSNTGELFFGEGSRLTVL.

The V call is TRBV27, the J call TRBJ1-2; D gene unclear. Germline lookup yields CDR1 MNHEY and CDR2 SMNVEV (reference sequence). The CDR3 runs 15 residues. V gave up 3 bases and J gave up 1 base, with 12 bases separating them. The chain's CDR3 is CASSFRGSINYGYTF. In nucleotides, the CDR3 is TGTGCCAGCAGTTTCCGGGGATCCATTAACTATGGCTACACCTTC.